Below are 17 T cell receptor beta chains sequenced from a single sample in a study of cytomegalovirus exposure and HLA in healthy donors. This PCR relied on a set of 60 Vbeta primers and 13 Jbeta primers. Assay: immunoSEQ multiplex PCR; the TCRdb copy retains only in-frame clones and omits some. The table records about 200,000 clones, less than 85% of them present only once. The sample comprised PBMCs. These receptors were collected from a young man in good health and CMV-seronegative.

The gene calls are TRBV2 and TRBJ2-7, with TRBD1 identical over 7 bases. J gave up 2 bases and V 6 bases, and 7 bases lay outside the gene matches. The CDR3 loop spans 14 amino acids. CDR1 SNHLY and CDR2 FYNNEI come from the germline V gene. CDR3 DNA sequence: TGTGCCAGCAGCCGACAGGGAAGCACCTACGAGCAGTACTTC. It codes for CASSRQGSTYEQYF. The variable domain in full, with the rest retrieved from reference TRBV2 and TRBJ2-7, is EPEVTQTPSHQVTQMGQEVILRCVPISNHLYFYWYRQILGQKVEFLVSFYNNEISEKSEIFDDQFSVERPDGSNFTLKIRSTKLEDSAMYFCASSRQGSTYEQYFGPGTRLTVT.

The gene calls are TRBV2 and TRBJ2-3; D is perhaps TRBD2 (5 bases). V was trimmed by 3 bases and J by 4 bases, leaving 14 bases between them. Germline lookup yields CDR1 SNHLY and CDR2 FYNNEI. CDR3 length: 15 amino acids. The CDR3 loop is CASSDRAGAADTQYF. DNA for the CDR3: TGTGCCAGCAGTGACCGGGCAGGAGCGGCAGATACGCAGTATTTT.

V usage is TRBV6-6 and J usage is TRBJ1-5; no clear D gene. CDR1 is MNHNY and CDR2 is SVGAGI in the germline V gene (reference sequence). The CDR3 contains 12 residues. Trimming removed 6 bases at V and 5 bases at J, with 8 bases between. CDR3 region: CASRETDQPQHF. In DNA, the CDR3 is TGTGCCAGCAGAGAAACAGATCAGCCCCAGCATTTT.

The rearrangement uses TRBV5-1 and TRBJ1-4; 10 positions agree with TRBD1. Germline V gene sequence: CDR1 SGHRS, CDR2 YFSETQ. This CDR3 is 15 amino acids long. With V trimmed by 4 bases and J by 4 bases, 4 bases remained unmatched. The CDR3 loop is CASSEGQGGNEKLFF. The DNA for the CDR3 is TGCGCCAGCAGCGAAGGACAGGGGGGTAATGAAAAACTGTTTTTT.

The rearrangement uses TRBV30 and TRBJ2-7; 8 nucleotides line up with TRBD1. CDR1 is GTSNPN, CDR2 SVGIG, per germline (reference sequence). There are 12 residues in the CDR3. V shed 5 bases, J shed 3 bases, and the junction held 3 bases outside the gene matches. The CDR3 region has the DNA TGTGCCTGGGACAGGGGATTCTACGAGCAGTACTTC. Protein product: CAWDRGFYEQYF. Combining the CDR3 with reference TRBV30 and TRBJ2-7 gives the whole variable domain SQTIHQWPATLVQPVGSPLSLECTVEGTSNPNLYWYRQAAGRGLQLLFYSVGIGQISSEVPQNLSASRPQDRQFILSSKKLLLSDSGFYLCAWDRGFYEQYFGPGTRLTVT.

This clone was seen once. The V call is TRBV7-9, the J call TRBJ1-5; D not certain. The CDR3 runs 15 residues. Germline assignment: CDR1 SEHNR and CDR2 FQNEAQ (reference sequence). Trimming stripped 1 base from V and 2 bases from J, with 9 bases between. The CDR3: CASSLGPGGNQPQHF. CDR3 in DNA: TGTGCCAGCAGCTTAGGGCCGGGTGGCAATCAGCCCCAGCATTTT.

This clone was detected only once. This chain connects TRBV28 to TRBJ1-2; D perhaps matches TRBD1 (5 bases). The CDR3 is made up of 13 amino acids. Germline V gene data show CDR1 as MDHEN and CDR2 as SYDVKM. V was pared by 7 bases and J by 1 base, with 10 bases between. The CDR3 DNA sequence: TGTGCCAGCACCAACCAGGGTAACTATGGCTACACCTTC. Translating gives CASTNQGNYGYTF.

This chain uses TRBV7-3 with TRBJ2-3; D is possibly TRBD1 (6 bases). Germline CDR1 SGHTA, CDR2 FQGTGA. The length of the CDR3 is 15 residues. Trimming pared 4 bases from V and 1 base from J, leaving 12 bases between. The CDR3 region has the DNA TGTGCCAGCAGCTGGGGGCTGCAAGGCACAGATACGCAGTATTTT. It is translated as CASSWGLQGTDTQYF.

The rearrangement joins TRBV5-1 to TRBJ2-1; 9 nucleotides agree with TRBD2. Losses at the gene ends were 3 bases for V and 6 bases for J; bases not matched to a gene: 7. The CDR3 is made up of 15 amino acids. Looked up from germline, CDR1 is SGHRS and CDR2 is YFSETQ. The DNA for the CDR3 is TGCGCCAGCAGCTCGACTAGCGGACTAAGCAATGAGCAGTTCTTC. This gives the protein CASSSTSGLSNEQFF.

V is TRBV11-2 and J is TRBJ1-2; TRBD1 is a possible D gene (5 bases). Germline V lookup: CDR1 SGHAT, CDR2 FQNNGV. This CDR3 is built from 16 residues. Trimming stripped 0 bases from V and 4 bases from J, with 15 bases between. The CDR3 nucleotides are TGTGCCAGCAGCTTAGAAGGGGTAACAGGTGGCTATGGCTACACCTTC. Translated, it gives CASSLEGVTGGYGYTF.

CDR3: CAISGQGSNEKLFF. In nucleotides, the CDR3 is TGTGCCATCAGTGGACAGGGGTCTAATGAAAAACTGTTTTTT. The V gene is TRBV10-3, the J gene TRBJ1-4, with 8 bases identical to TRBD1. CDR1 is ENHRY, CDR2 SYGVKD, per germline. This CDR3 is built from 14 residues. V lost 4 bases to trimming and J lost 3 bases; unmatched junction nucleotides: 1.

The rearrangement uses TRBV27 and TRBJ1-1; the D is unclear. This CDR3 is built from 14 residues. Germline loops: CDR1 MNHEY, CDR2 SMNVEV (reference sequence). The V end was cut by 4 bases, the J end by 3 bases, with 12 bases between. The CDR3 here is CASSSPGWDTEAFF. CDR3 DNA: TGTGCCAGCAGTTCTCCAGGTTGGGACACTGAAGCTTTCTTT.

This chain joins TRBV29-1 and TRBJ1-1; 10 positions agree with TRBD1. J gave up 8 bases and V 6 bases, and 21 bases lay outside the gene matches. CDR3 size: 17 residues. The V gene's germline CDR1 is SQVTM and CDR2 ANQGSEA. CDR3 nucleotide sequence: TGCAGCGTGTACCCCGGGACAGGGGAACCCCCCGAACGGGAAGCTTTCTTT. Its translation: CSVYPGTGEPPEREAFF.

CDR3 nucleotides: TGTGCCAGCAGTCGGGATGGGGAGAATAGGCAGTACTTC. Protein: CASSRDGENRQYF. The genes are TRBV27 and TRBJ2-7; tentatively, D is TRBD2 (5 bases). CDR1 MNHEY and CDR2 SMNVEV come from the germline V gene (reference sequence). CDR3 length: 13 residues. The V and J ends lost 5 bases and 9 bases respectively, with 17 bases between them.

The chain couples TRBV29-1 to TRBJ2-7; 7 bases are a match to TRBD2. Germline V gene sequence: CDR1 SQVTM, CDR2 ANQGSEA. The CDR3 is 14 residues long. The trim removed 1 base at V and 5 bases at J, leaving 8 bases unmatched. The CDR3 here is CSVEGPISGDEQYF. CDR3 nucleotide sequence: TGCAGCGTTGAAGGCCCCATCAGCGGGGACGAGCAGTACTTC.

CDR3 region: CASTAPTVQGRQYEQFF. CDR3 nucleotides: TGTGCCAGTACTGCTCCCACTGTACAGGGGAGACAATATGAGCAGTTCTTC. This sequence joins TRBV19 and TRBJ2-1, with 7 bases fitting TRBD1. The V and J ends lost 7 bases and 8 bases, in that order; junction bases with no gene match: 20. Germline V gene sequence: CDR1 LNHDA, CDR2 SQIVND (reference sequence). There are 17 residues in the CDR3.

The rearrangement links TRBV4-2 to TRBJ2-1; 10 nucleotides agree with TRBD2. The germline V gene has CDR1 LGHNA and CDR2 YNFKEQ. The CDR3 has 14 residues. Germline trimming cut 0 bases from V and 13 bases from J; bases unmatched to any gene: 6. The CDR3: CASSQDSTSGIQFF. The CDR3, as DNA: TGTGCCAGCAGCCAAGATTCTACTAGCGGGATCCAGTTCTTC.